This TCR beta chain was sequenced for a study of shared clonotypes between healthy human individuals. Trimming left V 4 bases short and J 1 base short, with 13 bases between. This CDR3 has 15 amino acids. Per the germline V gene, CDR1 is MGHDK and CDR2 is SYGVNS. Assay: immunoSEQ multiplex PCR; the TCRdb copy retains only in-frame clones and omits some. The table lists 450,000 to 500,000 clones, roughly 80% of them singletons, with approximately 12% in the top ten. The sequenced sample was PBMCs. This sequence joins TRBV25-1 and TRBJ1-1; a weak D match, TRBD1 (6 bases). This TCR came from a woman in her forties in good health. Some clones in this sample may be carry-over from other donors' samples. The CDR3 loop is CASSGVGQKNTEAFF. In DNA form, the CDR3 reads TGTGCCAGCAGTGGCGTAGGACAGAAGAACACTGAAGCTTTCTTT.